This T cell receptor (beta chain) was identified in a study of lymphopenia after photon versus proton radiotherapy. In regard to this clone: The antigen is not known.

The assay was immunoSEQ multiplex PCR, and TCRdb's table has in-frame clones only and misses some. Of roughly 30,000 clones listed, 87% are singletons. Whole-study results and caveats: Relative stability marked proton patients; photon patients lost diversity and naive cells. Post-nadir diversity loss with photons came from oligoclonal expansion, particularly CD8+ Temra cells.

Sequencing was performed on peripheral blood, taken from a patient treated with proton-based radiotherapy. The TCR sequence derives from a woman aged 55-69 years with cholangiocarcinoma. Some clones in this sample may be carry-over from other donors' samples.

In DNA, the CDR3 is TGTGCCAGCAGTGAATTGGGGGTTGCGAACACCGGGGAGCTGTTTTTT. Translating gives CASSELGVANTGELFF. This sequence joins TRBV25-1 and TRBJ2-2; D is possibly TRBD1 or TRBD2 (5 bases each). Germline V lookup: CDR1 MGHDK, CDR2 SYGVNS. The CDR3 totals 16 residues. V was clipped by 1 base and J by 0 bases, with 9 bases between them.